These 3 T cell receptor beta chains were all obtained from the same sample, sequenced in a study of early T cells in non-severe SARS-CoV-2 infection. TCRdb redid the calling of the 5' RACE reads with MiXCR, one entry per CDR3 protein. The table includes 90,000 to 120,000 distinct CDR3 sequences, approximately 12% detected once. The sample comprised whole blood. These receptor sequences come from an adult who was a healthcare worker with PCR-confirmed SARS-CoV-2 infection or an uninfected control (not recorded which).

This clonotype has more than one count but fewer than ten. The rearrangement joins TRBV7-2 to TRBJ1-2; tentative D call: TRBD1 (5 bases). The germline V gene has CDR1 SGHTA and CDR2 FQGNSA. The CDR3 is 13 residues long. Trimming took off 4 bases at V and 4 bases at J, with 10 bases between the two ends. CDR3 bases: TGTGCCAGCAGCTACGGGGCTTCCTATGGCTACACCTTC. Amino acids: CASSYGASYGYTF.

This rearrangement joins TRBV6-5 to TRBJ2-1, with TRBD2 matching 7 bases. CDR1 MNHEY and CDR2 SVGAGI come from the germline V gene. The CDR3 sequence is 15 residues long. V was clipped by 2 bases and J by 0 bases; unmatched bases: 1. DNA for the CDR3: TGTGCCAGCAGTTACGGGGGGGGCTCCTACAATGAGCAGTTCTTC. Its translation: CASSYGGGSYNEQFF.

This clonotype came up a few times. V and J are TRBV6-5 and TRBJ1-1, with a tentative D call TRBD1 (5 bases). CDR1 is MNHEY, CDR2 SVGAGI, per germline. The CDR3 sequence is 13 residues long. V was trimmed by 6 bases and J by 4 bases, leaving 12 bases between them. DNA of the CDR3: TGTGCCAGCAGGCGTGGACATCGCACTGAAGCTTTCTTT. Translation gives CASRRGHRTEAFF.